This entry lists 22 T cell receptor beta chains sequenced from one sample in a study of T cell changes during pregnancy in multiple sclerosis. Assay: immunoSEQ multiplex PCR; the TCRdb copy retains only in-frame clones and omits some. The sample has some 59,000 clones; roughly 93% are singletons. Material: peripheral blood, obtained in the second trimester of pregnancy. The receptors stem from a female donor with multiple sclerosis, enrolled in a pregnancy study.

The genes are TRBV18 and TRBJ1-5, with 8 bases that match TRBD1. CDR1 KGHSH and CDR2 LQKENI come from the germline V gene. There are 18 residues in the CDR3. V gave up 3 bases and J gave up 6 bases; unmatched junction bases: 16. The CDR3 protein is CASSPRDRTNYRSQPQHF. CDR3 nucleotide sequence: TGTGCCAGCTCACCGCGGGACAGGACCAACTATCGCAGTCAGCCCCAGCATTTT.

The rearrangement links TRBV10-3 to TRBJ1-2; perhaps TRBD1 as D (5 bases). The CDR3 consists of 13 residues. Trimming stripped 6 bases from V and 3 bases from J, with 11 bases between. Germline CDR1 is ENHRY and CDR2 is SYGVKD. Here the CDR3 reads CAIRQQEYYGYTF. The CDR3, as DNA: TGTGCCATCAGACAACAGGAATACTATGGCTACACCTTC.

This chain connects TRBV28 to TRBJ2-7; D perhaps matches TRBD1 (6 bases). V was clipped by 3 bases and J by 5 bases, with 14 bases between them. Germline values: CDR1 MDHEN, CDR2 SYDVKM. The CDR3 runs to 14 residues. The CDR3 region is CASSLPQGQHEQYF. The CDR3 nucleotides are TGTGCCAGCAGTTTGCCCCAGGGGCAGCACGAGCAGTACTTC.

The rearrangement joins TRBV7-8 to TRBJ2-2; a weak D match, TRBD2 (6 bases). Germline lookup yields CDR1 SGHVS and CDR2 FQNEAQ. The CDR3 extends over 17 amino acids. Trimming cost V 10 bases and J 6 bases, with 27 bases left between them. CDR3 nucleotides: TGTGCCATCCTAGCGTTGGGACTGAAGGGTGGCGCCGGGGAGCTGTTTTTT. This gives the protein CAILALGLKGGAGELFF.

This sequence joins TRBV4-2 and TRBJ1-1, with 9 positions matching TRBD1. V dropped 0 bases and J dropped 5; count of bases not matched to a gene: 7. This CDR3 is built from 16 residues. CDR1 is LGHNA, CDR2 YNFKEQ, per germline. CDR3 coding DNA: TGTGCCAGCAGCCAAGAACCACAGGGGGCGAGAACTGAAGCTTTCTTT. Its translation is CASSQEPQGARTEAFF.

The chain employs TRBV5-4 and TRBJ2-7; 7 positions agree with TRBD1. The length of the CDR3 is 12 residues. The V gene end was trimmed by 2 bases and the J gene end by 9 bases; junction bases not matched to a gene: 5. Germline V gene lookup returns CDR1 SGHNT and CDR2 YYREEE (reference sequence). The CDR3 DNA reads TGTGCCAGCAGCTTAAGGGGGCAGGTGCAGTACTTC. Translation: CASSLRGQVQYF.

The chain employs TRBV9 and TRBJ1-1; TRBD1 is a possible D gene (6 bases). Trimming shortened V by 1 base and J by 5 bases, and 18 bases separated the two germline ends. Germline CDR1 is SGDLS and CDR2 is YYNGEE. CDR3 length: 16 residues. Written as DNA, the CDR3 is TGTGCCAGCAGCGTATCCGGGGGGCGCAGTGGAACTGAAGCTTTCTTT. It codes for CASSVSGGRSGTEAFF. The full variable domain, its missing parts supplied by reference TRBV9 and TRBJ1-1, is DSGVTQTPKHLITATGQRVTLRCSPRSGDLSVYWYQQSLDQGLQFLIQYYNGEERAKGNILERFSAQQFPDLHSELNLSSLELGDSALYFCASSVSGGRSGTEAFFGQGTRLTVV.

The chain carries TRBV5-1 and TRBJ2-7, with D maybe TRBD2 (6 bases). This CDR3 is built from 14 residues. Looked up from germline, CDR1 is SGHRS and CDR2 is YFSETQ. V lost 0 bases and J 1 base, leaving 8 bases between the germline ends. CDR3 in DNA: TGCGCCAGCAGCTTGGGGACTACTTCCTACGAGCAGTACTTC. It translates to CASSLGTTSYEQYF.

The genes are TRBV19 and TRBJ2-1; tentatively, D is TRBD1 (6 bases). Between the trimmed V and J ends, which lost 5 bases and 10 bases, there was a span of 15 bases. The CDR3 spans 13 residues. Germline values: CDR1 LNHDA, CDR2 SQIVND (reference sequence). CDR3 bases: TGTGCCAGTAGTTTCGCCCAGGGGCGGGAGCAGTTCTTC. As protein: CASSFAQGREQFF.

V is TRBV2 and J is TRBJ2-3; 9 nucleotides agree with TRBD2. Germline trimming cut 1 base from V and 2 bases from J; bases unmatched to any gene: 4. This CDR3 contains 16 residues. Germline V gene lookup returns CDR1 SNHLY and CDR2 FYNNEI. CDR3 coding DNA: TGTGCCAGCAGTGAAGAAGCGGGGGGTTACACAGATACGCAGTATTTT. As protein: CASSEEAGGYTDTQYF.

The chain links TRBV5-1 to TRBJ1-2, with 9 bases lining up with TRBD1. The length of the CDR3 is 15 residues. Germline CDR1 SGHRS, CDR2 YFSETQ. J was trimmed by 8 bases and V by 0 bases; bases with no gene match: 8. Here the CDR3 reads CASSLGQGGFSGYTF. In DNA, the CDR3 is TGCGCCAGCAGCTTGGGACAGGGGGGATTTTCCGGCTACACCTTC.

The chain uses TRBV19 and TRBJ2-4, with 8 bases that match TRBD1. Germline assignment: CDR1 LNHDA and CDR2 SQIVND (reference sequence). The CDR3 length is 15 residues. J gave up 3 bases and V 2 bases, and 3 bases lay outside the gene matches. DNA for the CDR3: TGTGCCAGTAGTATATTTGGGACAGGCAAAAACATTCAGTACTTC. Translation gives CASSIFGTGKNIQYF.

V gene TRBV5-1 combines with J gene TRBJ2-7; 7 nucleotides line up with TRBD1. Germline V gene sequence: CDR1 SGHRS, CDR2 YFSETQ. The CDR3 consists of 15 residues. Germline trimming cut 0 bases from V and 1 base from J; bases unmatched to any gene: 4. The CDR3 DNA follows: TGCGCCAGCAGCTTGGCCGGGACAGCATCCTACGAGCAGTACTTC. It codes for CASSLAGTASYEQYF.

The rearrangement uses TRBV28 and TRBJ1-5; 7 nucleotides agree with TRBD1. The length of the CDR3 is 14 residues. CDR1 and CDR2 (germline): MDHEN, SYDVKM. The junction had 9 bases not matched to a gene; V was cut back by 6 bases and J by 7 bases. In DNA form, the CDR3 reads TGTGCCAGCAGCCCAGACAGGGCCAGGCAGCCCCAGCATTTT. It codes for CASSPDRARQPQHF.

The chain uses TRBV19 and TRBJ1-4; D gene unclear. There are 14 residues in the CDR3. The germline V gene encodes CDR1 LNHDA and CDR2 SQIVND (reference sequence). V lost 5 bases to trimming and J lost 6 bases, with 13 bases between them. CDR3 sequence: CASSGWQVDEKLFF. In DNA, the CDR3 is TGTGCCAGTAGTGGTTGGCAAGTTGATGAAAAACTGTTTTTT.

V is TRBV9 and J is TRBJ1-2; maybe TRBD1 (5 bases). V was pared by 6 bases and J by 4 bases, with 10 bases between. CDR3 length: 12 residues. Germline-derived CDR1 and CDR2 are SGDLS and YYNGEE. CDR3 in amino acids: CASTRGSYGYTF. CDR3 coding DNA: TGTGCCAGCACCCGGGGGTCCTATGGCTACACCTTC.

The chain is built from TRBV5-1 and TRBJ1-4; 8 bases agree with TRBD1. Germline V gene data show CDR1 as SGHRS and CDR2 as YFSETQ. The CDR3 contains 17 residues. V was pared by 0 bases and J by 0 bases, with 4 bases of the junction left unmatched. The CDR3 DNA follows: TGCGCCAGCAGCTTGGGGACAGGGAGACCAACTAATGAAAAACTGTTTTTT. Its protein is CASSLGTGRPTNEKLFF.

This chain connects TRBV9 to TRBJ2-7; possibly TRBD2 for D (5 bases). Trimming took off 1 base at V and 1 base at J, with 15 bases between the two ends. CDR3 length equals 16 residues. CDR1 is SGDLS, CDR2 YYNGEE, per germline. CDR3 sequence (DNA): TGTGCCAGCAGCGTATTAAAAGGGTGCGGGTCCTACGAGCAGTACTTC. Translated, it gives CASSVLKGCGSYEQYF.

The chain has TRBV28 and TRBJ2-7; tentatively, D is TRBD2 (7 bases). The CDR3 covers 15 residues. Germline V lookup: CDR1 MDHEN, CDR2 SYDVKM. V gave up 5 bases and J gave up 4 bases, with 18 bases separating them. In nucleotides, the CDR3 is TGTGCCAGCAGTCCTAGGGGGGGCGCGAGGTACGAGCAGTACTTC. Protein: CASSPRGGARYEQYF.

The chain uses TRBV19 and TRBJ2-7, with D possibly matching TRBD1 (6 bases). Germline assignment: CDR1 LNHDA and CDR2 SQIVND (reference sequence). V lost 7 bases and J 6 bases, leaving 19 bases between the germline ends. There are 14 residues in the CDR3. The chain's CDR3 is CASTIAGRGGEQYF. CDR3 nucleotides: TGTGCCAGTACCATAGCTGGCAGGGGTGGCGAGCAGTACTTC.

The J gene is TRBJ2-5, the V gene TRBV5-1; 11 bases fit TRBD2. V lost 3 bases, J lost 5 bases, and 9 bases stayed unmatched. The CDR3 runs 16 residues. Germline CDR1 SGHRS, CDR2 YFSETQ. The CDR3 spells CASSSGLADRGETQYF. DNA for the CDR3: TGCGCCAGCAGCTCGGGACTAGCGGACCGAGGGGAGACCCAGTACTTC.

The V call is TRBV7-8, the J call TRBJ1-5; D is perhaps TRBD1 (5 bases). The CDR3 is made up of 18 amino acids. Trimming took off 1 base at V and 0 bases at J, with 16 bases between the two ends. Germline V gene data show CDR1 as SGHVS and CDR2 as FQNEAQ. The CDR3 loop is CASSLGGVGAYSNQPQHF. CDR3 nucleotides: TGTGCCAGCAGCTTAGGGGGGGTGGGAGCCTATAGCAATCAGCCCCAGCATTTT.